This T cell receptor (beta chain) was recorded in a study of cytomegalovirus exposure and HLA in healthy donors. Study-level findings and limits: The listing of roughly 160 TCR beta chains classed them as cytomegalovirus-associated.

Produced via immunoSEQ multiplex PCR; TCRdb's table is partial and in-frame only. The sample consists of around 52,000 clones, approximately 93% of them appearing once. The CDR3 has 13 amino acids. From germline, CDR1 is SGHAT and CDR2 FQNNGV. V was trimmed by 3 bases and J by 10 bases, leaving 15 bases between them. About this clone: Its target is unknown.

The sample was PBMCs. The receptor comes from a woman younger than 30 in good health and CMV-seronegative. The V call is TRBV11-2, the J call TRBJ1-2; D call uncertain. CDR3 sequence reads: CASSFREGYDYTF. The CDR3 nucleotides are TGTGCCAGCAGCTTTAGGGAGGGTTACGACTACACCTTC.